The next 25 T cell receptor beta chains were all read from a single sample in a study of T-cell reconstitution after alpha-beta-depleted transplantation in children. The authors prepared the TCRbeta library with unique molecular identifiers. TCRdb ran MiXCR on the PCR reads and lists one entry per CDR3 protein. The table lists under 250,000 distinct CDR3 sequences, about 24% of them singletons, with about 5% in the top ten. The sample consisted of PBMCs, mostly from graft donor cells, taken 360 days after TCRalphabeta/CD19-depleted stem cell transplant. The receptors here all came from a female patient aged 2-9 years who had a stem cell transplant for congenital amegakaryocytic thrombocytopenia, so the T cells may come from the graft donor.

The V gene is TRBV19, the J gene TRBJ1-4, with 8 positions matching TRBD1. V shed 4 bases, J shed 3 bases, and the junction held 7 bases outside the gene matches. Germline CDR1 and CDR2: LNHDA and SQIVND (reference sequence). The CDR3 is made up of 16 amino acids. The DNA for the CDR3 is TGTGCCAGTAGTACAACGGACAGGGCTTCTAATGAAAAACTGTTTTTT. This encodes CASSTTDRASNEKLFF.

There are a few counts of this clonotype. J is TRBJ2-3 and V is TRBV27, with TRBD2 identical over 7 bases. The CDR3 spans 14 residues. Germline CDR1 MNHEY, CDR2 SMNVEV (reference sequence). The V and J ends lost 6 bases and 4 bases, in that order; junction bases with no gene match: 7. The CDR3 nucleotides read TGTGCCAGCAGAGTCTTGGGAGGGGCAGATACGCAGTATTTT. It specifies CASRVLGGADTQYF.

This clonotype was observed a handful of times. V and J are TRBV6-5 and TRBJ2-7; tentative D call: TRBD1 (6 bases). CDR1 MNHEY and CDR2 SVGAGI come from the germline V gene. V was clipped by 3 bases and J by 5 bases, with 11 bases between them. This CDR3 is built from 13 residues. The CDR3 nucleotides read TGTGCCAGCAGTTATAGCAGGGGAGACGAGCAGTACTTC. This codes for CASSYSRGDEQYF.

The gene calls are TRBV20-1 and TRBJ2-1; TRBD2 aligns across 8 bases. The CDR3 is 15 amino acids. Germline trimming cut 6 bases from V and 3 bases from J; bases unmatched to any gene: 10. Germline V lookup: CDR1 DFQATT, CDR2 SNEGSKA (reference sequence). Here the CDR3 reads CSAHLRTSGYNEQFF. The CDR3 DNA follows: TGCAGTGCCCACCTCCGAACTAGCGGCTACAATGAGCAGTTCTTC.

V gene TRBV20-1 combines with J gene TRBJ1-5, with 7 bases aligning to TRBD1. The CDR3 runs 15 residues. Germline loops: CDR1 DFQATT, CDR2 SNEGSKA (reference sequence). Trimming took 1 base from V and 4 from J; bases not matched to a gene: 7. In DNA form, the CDR3 reads TGCAGTGCTAGAGCTTGGACAGGACGGAATCAGCCCCAGCATTTT. It translates to CSARAWTGRNQPQHF.

This clonotype was counted a few times. This sequence joins TRBV7-2 and TRBJ2-1; 10 bases line up with TRBD2. From germline, CDR1 is SGHTA and CDR2 FQGNSA. The CDR3 has 16 residues. V gave up 4 bases and J gave up 4 bases; unmatched junction bases: 7. The CDR3 DNA reads as TGTGCCAGCAGCTCTCTAGCGGGGGCTCGTTACAATGAGCAGTTCTTC. Translation gives CASSSLAGARYNEQFF.

This clonotype was detected only a few times. This chain uses TRBV4-3 with TRBJ1-3, with D possibly TRBD1 on 5 matching bases. This CDR3 region has 18 residues. The V and J ends lost 1 base and 0 bases respectively, with 16 bases between them. Per germline, CDR1 LGHNA and CDR2 YSLEER. The CDR3 bases are TGCGCCAGCAGCCAAGCACCTGCAAGGGGAAGCTCTGGAAACACCATATATTTT. It translates to CASSQAPARGSSGNTIYF.

This sequence joins TRBV6-2 or TRBV6-3 and TRBJ2-5; TRBD1 is a possible D gene (6 bases). The CDR3 covers 15 residues. Trimming left V 0 bases short and J 5 bases short, with 13 bases between. The germline V gene has CDR1 MNHEY and CDR2 SVGEGT. The CDR3: CASSYSNRAQETQYF. CDR3 nucleotides: TGTGCCAGCAGTTACTCGAACAGGGCACAGGAGACCCAGTACTTC.

The rearrangement links TRBV21-1 to TRBJ2-7; the D call TRBD2 from the table was never checked on the DNA. TRBV21-1 is a recognized pseudogene. The CDR3 is 18 residues long. CDR3 DNA sequence: TGTGCCAGCAGCAAAGCCCGTCGTACTGGACGGCCCTCCTACGAGCAGTACTTC. Translated, it gives CASSKARRTGRPSYEQYF.

The rearrangement uses TRBV14 and TRBJ1-1; D might be TRBD1 (6 bases). V was shortened by 4 bases and J by 2 bases, with 14 bases between the two germline ends. This CDR3 contains 15 residues. In germline, CDR1 is SGHDN, CDR2 FVKESK. The CDR3 loop reads CASSRRPGQNTEAFF. CDR3 coding DNA: TGTGCCAGCAGCCGCCGACCGGGACAAAACACTGAAGCTTTCTTT.

This clonotype was picked up one time. This rearrangement joins TRBV4-1 to TRBJ2-3; D gene ambiguous. Looked up from germline, CDR1 is MGHRA and CDR2 is YSYEKL. The CDR3 runs 17 residues. The V gene lost 0 bases and the J gene lost 0 bases, with 13 bases spanning the gap. The CDR3 nucleotides read TGCGCCAGCAGCCAAGATCTCGGCGGCCTCAGCACAGATACGCAGTATTTT. Its protein is CASSQDLGGLSTDTQYF.

V usage is TRBV12-3 or TRBV12-4 and J usage is TRBJ2-1; 10 positions match TRBD2. J was trimmed by 3 bases and V by 8 bases; bases with no gene match: 1. There are 13 residues in the CDR3. This chain's CDR3 is CASASGSYNEQFF. Written as DNA, the CDR3 is TGTGCCAGCGCTAGCGGGAGCTACAATGAGCAGTTCTTC.

This chain links TRBV18 with TRBJ2-1; no reliable D call. This CDR3 comprises 14 residues. Between the trimmed V and J ends, which lost 7 bases and 10 bases, there was a span of 20 bases. Germline V gene data show CDR1 as KGHSH and CDR2 as LQKENI. DNA of the CDR3: TGTGCCAGCTGGACCAGTTTAGGTTCGGACGAGCAGTTCTTC. Protein sequence: CASWTSLGSDEQFF.

This clonotype was seen a few times. The V call is TRBV29-1, the J call TRBJ2-1; perhaps TRBD2 as D (6 bases). The CDR3 sequence is 15 residues long. Trimming took off 4 bases at V and 1 base at J, with 14 bases between the two ends. Germline assignment: CDR1 SQVTM and CDR2 ANQGSEA. The CDR3 bases are TGCAGCGTTGTGGTGGGAGGCACGTCCTACAATGAGCAGTTCTTC. Translated: CSVVVGGTSYNEQFF.

This clonotype was counted between two and nine times. The rearrangement uses TRBV7-9 and TRBJ1-4; D is unresolved. The ends were cut back, 2 bases at V and 4 bases at J, with 11 bases in the middle. This CDR3 is built from 15 residues. Germline assignment: CDR1 SEHNR and CDR2 FQNEAQ (reference sequence). The chain's CDR3 is CASSLTSAVNEKLFF. The CDR3 region has the DNA TGTGCCAGCAGCTTAACGTCCGCAGTTAATGAAAAACTGTTTTTT.

The chain links TRBV3-1 to TRBJ2-5; 14 nucleotides line up with TRBD2. CDR3 length equals 18 residues. V shed 4 bases, J shed 2 bases, and the junction held 9 bases outside the gene matches. Germline V gives CDR1 LGHDT, CDR2 YNNKEL (reference sequence). DNA of the CDR3: TGTGCCAGCAGCCTGAGGACTAGCGGGAGGTTTAGTCAAGAGACCCAGTACTTC. Protein: CASSLRTSGRFSQETQYF.

This clonotype was observed many times. The rearrangement joins TRBV12-3 or TRBV12-4 to TRBJ1-3; a possible D gene is TRBD1 (5 bases). Trimming stripped 4 bases from V and 2 bases from J, with 12 bases between. This CDR3 is built from 15 residues. CDR3 DNA sequence: TGTGCCAGCAGTTCCGGGGGACTAACTGGAAACACCATATATTTT. This encodes CASSSGGLTGNTIYF.

This clonotype has a handful of counts. Here the CDR3 reads CASSAWTGSTEAFF. CDR3 in DNA: TGTGCCAGCAGTGCTTGGACAGGGAGCACTGAAGCTTTCTTT. The chain uses TRBV27 and TRBJ1-1; TRBD1 matches at 8 bases. The germline V gene has CDR1 MNHEY and CDR2 SMNVEV (reference sequence). V gave up 5 bases and J gave up 4 bases; unmatched junction bases: 6. This CDR3 has 14 residues.

CDR3 in DNA: TGCAGTGCTAGCCACGGTTCAGGGGGGGGAGCCAAAAACATTCAGTACTTC. It specifies CSASHGSGGGAKNIQYF. The chain combines TRBV20-1 with TRBJ2-4; the D call may be TRBD1 or TRBD2 (7 bases each). CDR3 length: 17 residues. Germline assignment: CDR1 DFQATT and CDR2 SNEGSKA (reference sequence). V was cut by 3 bases and J by 0 bases, with 18 bases left in between.

This clonotype was picked up a small number of times. V gene TRBV28 combines with J gene TRBJ1-1; 7 bases fit TRBD1. The CDR3 extends over 16 amino acids. Germline V CDR1 and CDR2: MDHEN, SYDVKM. The junction had 16 bases not matched to a gene; V was cut back by 6 bases and J by 6 bases. The CDR3 coding sequence is TGTGCCAGCAGCCCACTGGGGAAGGGGGCAATGGCTGAAGCTTTCTTT. This encodes CASSPLGKGAMAEAFF.

The chain is built from TRBV6-1 and TRBJ2-5; 7 positions agree with TRBD1. CDR1 is MNHNS and CDR2 is SASEGT in the germline V gene. CDR3 length: 15 residues. V gave up 6 bases and J gave up 9 bases; unmatched junction bases: 16. The CDR3: CASRPRTGEKSAQYF. CDR3 sequence (DNA): TGTGCCAGCAGACCTAGGACAGGAGAAAAATCGGCCCAGTACTTC.

The chain recombines TRBV20-1 with TRBJ2-7; D gene ambiguous. Germline V CDR1 and CDR2: DFQATT, SNEGSKA (reference sequence). V lost 1 base and J lost 6, with 7 bases in between. This CDR3 has 11 residues. The CDR3 region has the DNA TGCAGTGCTAGAGTCCCCCCCGAGCAGTACTTC. Its translation: CSARVPPEQYF.

This clonotype was picked up a small number of times. V is TRBV29-1 and J is TRBJ2-3; 11 bases line up with TRBD2. There are 14 residues in the CDR3. Germline V gene lookup returns CDR1 SQVTM and CDR2 ANQGSEA. J gave up 2 bases and V 8 bases, and 6 bases lay outside the gene matches. For the CDR3, the DNA is TGCAGCATCGTAGCGGGAGGGGACACAGATACGCAGTATTTT. Translated: CSIVAGGDTDTQYF.

This chain links TRBV30 with TRBJ2-6, with a weak D call TRBD2 (6 bases). Trimming pared 1 base from V and 3 bases from J, leaving 22 bases between. Per germline, CDR1 GTSNPN and CDR2 SVGIG (reference sequence). The CDR3 is 19 residues long. As DNA, the CDR3 is TGTGCCTGGAGTGACATTACGGCACCGGGGAGGAATGGGGCCAACGTCCTGACTTTC. Its translation: CAWSDITAPGRNGANVLTF. The full variable domain, in which reference TRBV30 and TRBJ2-6 provide the parts outside the CDR3, is SQTIHQWPATLVQPVGSPLSLECTVEGTSNPNLYWYRQAAGRGLQLLFYSVGIGQISSEVPQNLSASRPQDRQFILSSKKLLLSDSGFYLCAWSDITAPGRNGANVLTFGAGSRLTVL.

This clonotype was seen repeatedly, ten times or more. The V call is TRBV6-1, the J call TRBJ1-5, with D possibly matching TRBD1 (6 bases). Germline V gene data show CDR1 as MNHNS and CDR2 as SASEGT. V gave up 5 bases and J gave up 4 bases, with 12 bases separating them. This CDR3 contains 14 residues. CDR3 nucleotides: TGTGCCAGCAGTACACAGGGAGGTAATCAGCCCCAGCATTTT. It encodes CASSTQGGNQPQHF.